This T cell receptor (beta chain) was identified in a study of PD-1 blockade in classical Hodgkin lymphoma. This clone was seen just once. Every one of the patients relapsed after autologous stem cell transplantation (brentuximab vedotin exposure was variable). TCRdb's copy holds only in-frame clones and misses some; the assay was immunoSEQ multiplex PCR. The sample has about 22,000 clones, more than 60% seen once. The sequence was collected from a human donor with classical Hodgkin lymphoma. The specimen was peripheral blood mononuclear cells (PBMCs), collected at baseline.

CDR3 sequence (DNA): TGTGCCAGCAGCCCTATAGCGGCGAACACCGGGGAGCTGTTTTTT. This sequence encodes CASSPIAANTGELFF. V usage is TRBV9 and J usage is TRBJ2-2; tentatively, D is TRBD2 (6 bases). Trimming stripped 4 bases from V and 0 bases from J, with 10 bases between. The V gene's germline CDR1 is SGDLS and CDR2 YYNGEE. The CDR3 is made up of 15 amino acids. Combining the CDR3 with reference TRBV9 and TRBJ2-2 gives the whole variable domain DSGVTQTPKHLITATGQRVTLRCSPRSGDLSVYWYQQSLDQGLQFLIQYYNGEERAKGNILERFSAQQFPDLHSELNLSSLELGDSALYFCASSPIAANTGELFFGEGSRLTVL.